This paragraph covers one T cell receptor (beta chain) sequence. A read error may explain this, as a much larger clone is one base away. The CDR3 totals 16 residues. Per the germline V gene, CDR1 is MDHEN and CDR2 is SYDVKM. Losses at the gene ends were 7 bases for V and 8 bases for J; bases not matched to a gene: 13. Authors' analysis steps: Reference gene primer amplification gave nucleated cell count estimates. The method was immunoSEQ multiplex PCR; TCRdb's version includes in-frame clones alone and lacks a portion of them. That table gives V, J and clone size, and the DNA gave D and trimming. The table has 200,000 to 250,000 clones, around 88% seen once. The sample comes from a study of blood T cell repertoires in COVID-19. At the level of the study: Sites in the United States, Italy and Spain provided acute and convalescent COVID-19 samples. PBMCs, B-cell-depleted T cells, or T cells were the source of the cDNA or gDNA that made up the material.

Sequencing was performed on peripheral blood. The source of this sequence is an elderly man with acute or convalescent COVID-19. This chain links TRBV28 with TRBJ2-1; 11 nucleotides agree with TRBD1. The CDR3 loop reads CASINNRDRGGDEQFF. The CDR3, as DNA: TGTGCCAGCATAAACAACCGGGACAGGGGGGGCGATGAGCAGTTCTTC. The variable domain in full, with the rest retrieved from reference TRBV28 and TRBJ2-1, is DVKVTQSSRYLVKRTGEKVFLECVQDMDHENMFWYRQDPGLGLRLIYFSYDVKMKEKGDIPEGYSVSREKKERFSLILESASTNQTSMYLCASINNRDRGGDEQFFGPGTRLTVL.